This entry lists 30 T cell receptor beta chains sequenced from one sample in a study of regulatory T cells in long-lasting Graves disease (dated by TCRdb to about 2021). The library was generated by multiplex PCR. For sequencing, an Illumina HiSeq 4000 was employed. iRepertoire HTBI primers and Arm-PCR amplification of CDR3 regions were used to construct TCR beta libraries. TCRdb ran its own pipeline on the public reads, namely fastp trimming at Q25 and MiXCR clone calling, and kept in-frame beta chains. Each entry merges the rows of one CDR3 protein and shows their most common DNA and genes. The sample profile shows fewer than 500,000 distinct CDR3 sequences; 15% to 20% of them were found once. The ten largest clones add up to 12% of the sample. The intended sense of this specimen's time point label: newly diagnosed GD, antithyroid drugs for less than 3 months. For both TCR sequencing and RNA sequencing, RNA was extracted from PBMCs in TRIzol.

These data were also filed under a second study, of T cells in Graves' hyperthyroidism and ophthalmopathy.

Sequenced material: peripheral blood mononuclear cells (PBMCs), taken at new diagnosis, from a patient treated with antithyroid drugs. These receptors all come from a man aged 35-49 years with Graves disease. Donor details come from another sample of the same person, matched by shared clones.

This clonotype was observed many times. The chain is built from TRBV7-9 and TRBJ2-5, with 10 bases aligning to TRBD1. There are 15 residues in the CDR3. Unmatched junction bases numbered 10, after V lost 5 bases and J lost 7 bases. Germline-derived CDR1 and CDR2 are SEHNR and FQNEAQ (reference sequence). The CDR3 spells CASSRGGTGVATQYF. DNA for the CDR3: TGTGCCAGCAGCCGAGGGGGGACAGGGGTGGCGACCCAGTACTTC.

CDR3 in amino acids: CASTPGTSGSIYEQYF. The CDR3 nucleotides are TGTGCCAGCACTCCAGGGACTAGCGGGAGTATCTACGAGCAGTACTTC. The chain recombines TRBV6-1 with TRBJ2-7; 14 positions match TRBD2. In germline, CDR1 is MNHNS, CDR2 SASEGT. Losses at the gene ends were 7 bases for V and 3 bases for J; bases not matched to a gene: 8. The CDR3 length is 16 residues.

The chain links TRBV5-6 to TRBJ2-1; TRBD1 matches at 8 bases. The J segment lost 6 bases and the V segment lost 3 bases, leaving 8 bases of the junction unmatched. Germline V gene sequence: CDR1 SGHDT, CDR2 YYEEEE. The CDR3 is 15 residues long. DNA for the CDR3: TGTGCCAGCAGCTCCCCGGGACAGGTAACCAATGAGCAGTTCTTC. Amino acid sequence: CASSSPGQVTNEQFF.

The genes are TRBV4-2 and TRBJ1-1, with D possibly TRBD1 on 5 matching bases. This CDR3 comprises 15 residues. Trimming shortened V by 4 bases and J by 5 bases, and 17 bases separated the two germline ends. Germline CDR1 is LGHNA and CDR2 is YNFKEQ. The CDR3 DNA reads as TGTGCCAGCAGCCCCCTCGTCGGGGGGAGGACTGAAGCTTTCTTT. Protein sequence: CASSPLVGGRTEAFF.

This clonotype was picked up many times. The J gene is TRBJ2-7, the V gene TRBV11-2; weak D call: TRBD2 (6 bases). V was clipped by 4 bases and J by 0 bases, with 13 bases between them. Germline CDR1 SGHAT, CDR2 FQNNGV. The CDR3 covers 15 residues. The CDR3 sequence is CASSSRGSFSYEQYF. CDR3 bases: TGTGCCAGCAGCTCCCGGGGGTCCTTCTCCTACGAGCAGTACTTC.

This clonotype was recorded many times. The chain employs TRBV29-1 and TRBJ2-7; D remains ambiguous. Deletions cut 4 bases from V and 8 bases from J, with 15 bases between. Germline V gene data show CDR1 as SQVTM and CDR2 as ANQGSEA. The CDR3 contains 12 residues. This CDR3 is CSVAGVSEQQYF. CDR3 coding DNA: TGCAGCGTTGCTGGGGTTTCCGAGCAGCAGTACTTC.

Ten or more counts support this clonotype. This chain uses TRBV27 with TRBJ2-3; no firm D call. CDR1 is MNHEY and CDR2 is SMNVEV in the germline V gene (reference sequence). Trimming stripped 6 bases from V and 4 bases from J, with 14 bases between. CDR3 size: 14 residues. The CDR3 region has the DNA TGTGCCAGCAGGGAGCCGGGTTATTCAGATACGCAGTATTTT. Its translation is CASREPGYSDTQYF.

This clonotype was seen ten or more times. CDR3 region: CSAMGTGSSYEQYF. CDR3 in DNA: TGCAGTGCCATGGGGACAGGGAGCTCCTACGAGCAGTACTTC. This chain joins TRBV20-1 and TRBJ2-7; 9 positions agree with TRBD1. The trim removed 6 bases at V and 0 bases at J, leaving 6 bases unmatched. The length of the CDR3 is 14 residues. Germline V lookup: CDR1 DFQATT, CDR2 SNEGSKA (reference sequence).

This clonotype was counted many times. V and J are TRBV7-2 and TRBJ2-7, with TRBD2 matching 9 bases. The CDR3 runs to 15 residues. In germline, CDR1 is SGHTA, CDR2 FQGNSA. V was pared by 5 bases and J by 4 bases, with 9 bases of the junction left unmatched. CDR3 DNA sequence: TGTGCCAGCAGCCTAGTCCCTACTAGCGGGTACGAGCAGTACTTC. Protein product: CASSLVPTSGYEQYF.

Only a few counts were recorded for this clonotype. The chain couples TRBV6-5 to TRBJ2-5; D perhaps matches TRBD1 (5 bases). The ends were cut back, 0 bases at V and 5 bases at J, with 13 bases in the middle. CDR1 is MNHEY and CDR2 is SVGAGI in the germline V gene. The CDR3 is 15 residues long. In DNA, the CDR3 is TGTGCCAGCAGTTACTCTGTTCCCAGGGCGGAGACCCAGTACTTC. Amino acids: CASSYSVPRAETQYF.

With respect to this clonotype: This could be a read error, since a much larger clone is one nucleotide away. The CDR3 bases are TGCAGTGCGAAGGGGGCGCGAGGTGCTGAAGCTTTCTTT. Its translation is CSAKGARGAEAFF. V and J are TRBV20-1 and TRBJ1-1, with TRBD1 identical over 7 bases. Unmatched junction bases numbered 10, after V lost 6 bases and J lost 6 bases. The CDR3 extends over 13 amino acids. Germline V gene sequence: CDR1 DFQATT, CDR2 SNEGSKA (reference sequence).

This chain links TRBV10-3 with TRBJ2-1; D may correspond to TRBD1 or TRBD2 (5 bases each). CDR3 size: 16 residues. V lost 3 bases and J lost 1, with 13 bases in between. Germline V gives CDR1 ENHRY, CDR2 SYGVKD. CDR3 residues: CAISDLGPSSYNEQFF. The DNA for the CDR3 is TGTGCCATCAGTGACCTGGGACCTTCGTCCTACAATGAGCAGTTCTTC.

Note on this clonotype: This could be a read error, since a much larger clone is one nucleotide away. The CDR3 reads CASSQKTGGAGNEQYF. In nucleotides, the CDR3 is TGTGCCAGCAGCCAAAAAACAGGGGGCGCAGGGAATGAGCAGTACTTC. This chain uses TRBV6-2 or TRBV6-3 with TRBJ2-4, with 9 bases that match TRBD1. The CDR3 contains 16 residues. The ends lost 6 bases at V and 13 bases at J; junction bases unmatched: 19. The germline V gene has CDR1 MNHEY and CDR2 SVGEGT.

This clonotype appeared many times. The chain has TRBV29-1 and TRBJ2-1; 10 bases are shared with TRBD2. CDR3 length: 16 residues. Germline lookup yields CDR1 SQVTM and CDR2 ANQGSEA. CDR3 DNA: TGCAGTGCTGCAGCGGGAGGGCGTGTTGGGGACAATGAGCAGTTCTTC. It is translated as CSAAAGGRVGDNEQFF.

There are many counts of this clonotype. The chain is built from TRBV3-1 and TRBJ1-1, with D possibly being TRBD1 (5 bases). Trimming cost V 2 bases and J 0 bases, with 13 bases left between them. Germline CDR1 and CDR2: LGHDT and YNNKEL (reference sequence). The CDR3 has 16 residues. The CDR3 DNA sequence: TGTGCCAGCAGCCAACCCCGAACAGGCGTGAACACTGAAGCTTTCTTT. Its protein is CASSQPRTGVNTEAFF.

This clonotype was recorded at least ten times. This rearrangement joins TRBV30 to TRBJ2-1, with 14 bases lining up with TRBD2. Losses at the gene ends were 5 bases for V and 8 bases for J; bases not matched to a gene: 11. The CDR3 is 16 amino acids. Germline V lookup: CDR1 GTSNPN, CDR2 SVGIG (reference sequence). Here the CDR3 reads CAWDYRGTSGRYEQFF. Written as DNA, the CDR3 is TGTGCCTGGGACTACCGGGGGACTAGCGGGAGATATGAGCAGTTCTTC.

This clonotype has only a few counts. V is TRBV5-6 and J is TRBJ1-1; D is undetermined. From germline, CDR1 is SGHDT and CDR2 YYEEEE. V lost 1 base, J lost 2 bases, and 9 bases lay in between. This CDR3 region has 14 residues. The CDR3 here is CASSLLRVNTEAFF. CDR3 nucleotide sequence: TGTGCCAGCAGCTTGCTGAGGGTTAACACTGAAGCTTTCTTT. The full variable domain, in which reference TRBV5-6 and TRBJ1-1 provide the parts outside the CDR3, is DAGVTQSPTHLIKTRGQQVTLRCSPKSGHDTVSWYQQALGQGPQFIFQYYEEEERQRGNFPDRFSGHQFPNYSSELNVNALLLGDSALYLCASSLLRVNTEAFFGQGTRLTVV.

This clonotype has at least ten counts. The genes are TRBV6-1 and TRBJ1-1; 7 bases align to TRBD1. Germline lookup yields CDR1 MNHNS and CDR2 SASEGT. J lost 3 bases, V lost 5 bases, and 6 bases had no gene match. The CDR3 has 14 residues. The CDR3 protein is CASSTGVAYTEAFF. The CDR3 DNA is TGTGCCAGCAGTACAGGGGTTGCGTACACTGAAGCTTTCTTT.

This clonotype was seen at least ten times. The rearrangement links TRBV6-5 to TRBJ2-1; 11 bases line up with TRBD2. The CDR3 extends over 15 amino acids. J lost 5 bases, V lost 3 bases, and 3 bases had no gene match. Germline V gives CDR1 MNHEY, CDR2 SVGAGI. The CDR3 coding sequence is TGTGCCAGCAGTTATACGGGACTAGCGGACAATGAGCAGTTCTTC. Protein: CASSYTGLADNEQFF.

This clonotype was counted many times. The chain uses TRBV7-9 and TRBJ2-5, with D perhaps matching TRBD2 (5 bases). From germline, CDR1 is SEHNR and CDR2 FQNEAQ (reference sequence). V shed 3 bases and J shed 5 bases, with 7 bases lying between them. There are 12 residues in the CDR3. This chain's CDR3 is CASSLERETQYF. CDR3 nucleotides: TGTGCCAGCAGCTTGGAGCGGGAGACCCAGTACTTC. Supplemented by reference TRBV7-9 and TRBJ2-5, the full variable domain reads DTGVSQNPRHKITKRGQNVTFRCDPISEHNRLYWYRQTLGQGPEFLTYFQNEAQLEKSRLLSDRFSAERPKGSFSTLEIQRTEQGDSAMYLCASSLERETQYFGPGTRLLVL.

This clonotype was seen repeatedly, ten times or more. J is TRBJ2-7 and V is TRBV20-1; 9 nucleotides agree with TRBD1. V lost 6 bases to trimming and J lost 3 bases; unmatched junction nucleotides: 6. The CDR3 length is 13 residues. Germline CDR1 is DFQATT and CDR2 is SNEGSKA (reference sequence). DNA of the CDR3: TGCAGTGCCCCGGTGGGACAGGGCTACGAGCAGTACTTC. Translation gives CSAPVGQGYEQYF.

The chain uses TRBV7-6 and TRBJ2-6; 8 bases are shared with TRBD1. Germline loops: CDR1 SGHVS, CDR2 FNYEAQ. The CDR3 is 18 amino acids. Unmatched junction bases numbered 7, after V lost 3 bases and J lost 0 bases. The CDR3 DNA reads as TGTGCCAGCAGCTTTTTCGGGACAGGAACCTCTGGGGCCAACGTCCTGACTTTC. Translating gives CASSFFGTGTSGANVLTF. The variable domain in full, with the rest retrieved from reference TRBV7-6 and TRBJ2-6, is GAGVSQSPRYKVTKRGQDVALRCDPISGHVSLYWYRQALGQGPEFLTYFNYEAQQDKSGLPNDRFSAERPEGSISTLTIQRTEQRDSAMYRCASSFFGTGTSGANVLTFGAGSRLTVL.

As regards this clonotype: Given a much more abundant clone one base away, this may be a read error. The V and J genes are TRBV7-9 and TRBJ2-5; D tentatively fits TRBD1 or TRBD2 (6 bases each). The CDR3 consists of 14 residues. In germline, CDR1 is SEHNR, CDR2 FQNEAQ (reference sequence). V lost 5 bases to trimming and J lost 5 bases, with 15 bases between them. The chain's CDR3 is CASSVRGDEETQYF. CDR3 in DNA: TGTGCCAGCAGCGTTAGGGGGGACGAGGAGACCCAGTACTTC.

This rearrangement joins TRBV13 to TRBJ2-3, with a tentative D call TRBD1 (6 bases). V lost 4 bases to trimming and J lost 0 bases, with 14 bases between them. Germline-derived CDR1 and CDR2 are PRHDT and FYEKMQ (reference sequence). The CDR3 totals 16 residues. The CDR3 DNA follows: TGTGCCAGCAGCTCTCATGGGACAACTAGCACAGATACGCAGTATTTT. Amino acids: CASSSHGTTSTDTQYF.

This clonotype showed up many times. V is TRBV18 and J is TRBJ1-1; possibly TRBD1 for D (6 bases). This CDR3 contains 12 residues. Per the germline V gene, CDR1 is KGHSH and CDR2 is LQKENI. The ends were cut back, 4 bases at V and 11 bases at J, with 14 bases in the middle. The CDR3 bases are TGTGCCAGCTCACAGGGGGGAGGAGAGGCTTTCTTT. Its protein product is CASSQGGGEAFF.

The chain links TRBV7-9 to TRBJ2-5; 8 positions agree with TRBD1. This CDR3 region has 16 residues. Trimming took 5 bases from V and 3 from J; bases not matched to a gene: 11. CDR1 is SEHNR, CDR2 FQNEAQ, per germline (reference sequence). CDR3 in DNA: TGTGCCAGCAGCATCCGACAGGGGCTTAGGAAAGAGACCCAGTACTTC. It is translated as CASSIRQGLRKETQYF.

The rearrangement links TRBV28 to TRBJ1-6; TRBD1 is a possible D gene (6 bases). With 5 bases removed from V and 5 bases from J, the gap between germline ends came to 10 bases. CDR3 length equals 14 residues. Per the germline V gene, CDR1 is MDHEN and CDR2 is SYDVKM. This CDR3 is CASSLRTDNSPLHF. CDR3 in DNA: TGTGCCAGCAGTCTGAGGACAGATAATTCACCCCTCCACTTT.

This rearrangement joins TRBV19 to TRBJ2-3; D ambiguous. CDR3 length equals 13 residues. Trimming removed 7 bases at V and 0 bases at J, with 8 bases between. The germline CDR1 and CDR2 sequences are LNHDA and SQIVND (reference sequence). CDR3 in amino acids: CASNPDSTDTQYF. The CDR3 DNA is TGTGCCAGTAACCCAGACAGCACAGATACGCAGTATTTT.

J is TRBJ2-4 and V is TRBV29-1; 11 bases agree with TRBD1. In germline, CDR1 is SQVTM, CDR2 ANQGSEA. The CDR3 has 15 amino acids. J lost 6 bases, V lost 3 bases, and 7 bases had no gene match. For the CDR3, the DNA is TGCAGCGTTGAGGGAGGACAGGGGGCCGTAAACATTCAGTACTTC. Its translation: CSVEGGQGAVNIQYF.

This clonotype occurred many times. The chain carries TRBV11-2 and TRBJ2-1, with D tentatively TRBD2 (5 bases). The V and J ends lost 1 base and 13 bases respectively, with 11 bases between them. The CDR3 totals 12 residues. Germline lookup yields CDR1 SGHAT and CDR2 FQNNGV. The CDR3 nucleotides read TGTGCCAGCAGCTTAGTGAGTGGAGGCCAGTTCTTC. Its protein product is CASSLVSGGQFF.